What follows is one TCR beta chain and its context. Its antigen is undetermined. The data stem from a study of shared clonotypes between healthy human individuals. Study conclusions and caveats: Generally, naive subsets came out with larger estimated richness than memory subsets.

Profiled with immunoSEQ multiplex PCR; TCRdb holds only in-frame clones, not every one. The sample records approximately 2,200,000 clones, about 93% being singletons. CDR3 length: 13 amino acids. The germline V and J ends were trimmed by 4 bases and 2 bases, with 6 bases remaining between them. Germline V gene data show CDR1 as MNHEY and CDR2 as SVGAGI. CD8 cells classed as naive were CD45RO-negative and positively selected for CCR7, excluding terminally differentiated effector memory CD45RA+ cells. J is TRBJ2-4 and V is TRBV6-5; D is undetermined. The TCR sequence derives from a man between 18 and 35 years old in good health. Some clones in this sample may be carry-over from other donors' samples. Source material: naive CD8+ T cells from PBMCs. CDR3 residues: CASSSGSKNIQYF. CDR3 nucleotides: TGTGCCAGCAGTTCTGGGTCCAAAAACATTCAGTACTTC.